Listed here are 28 T cell receptor beta chains from one sample, sequenced in a study of metastatic and nonmetastatic thyroid tumors. The entire patient cohort was treatment-naive prior to thyroid surgery. From the PCR reads, TCRdb re-called clones with MiXCR. The sample has some 93,000 clones, roughly an eighth seen once. The sequenced sample was blood. The receptors derive from a female donor with papillary thyroid cancer or a benign thyroid nodule (not recorded which). Some clones in this sample may be carry-over from other donors' samples.

The table lists this clone with many counts. This sequence joins TRBV3-1 and TRBJ2-3; no definite D call. CDR1 and CDR2 (germline): LGHDT, YNNKEL (reference sequence). CDR3 length: 15 residues. V lost 0 bases, J lost 2 bases, and 9 bases lay in between. The CDR3 DNA is TGTGCCAGCAGCCAAGAGATCGAGGCCACAGATACGCAGTATTTT. Its protein is CASSQEIEATDTQYF.

This clone was observed at least ten times. The V and J genes are TRBV28 and TRBJ1-6, with D perhaps matching TRBD1 (6 bases). This CDR3 has 16 amino acids. Germline V lookup: CDR1 MDHEN, CDR2 SYDVKM. V gave up 3 bases and J gave up 0 bases, with 9 bases separating them. This CDR3 reads CASSFQGSSYNSPLHF. The CDR3 DNA reads TGTGCCAGCAGTTTTCAGGGGAGCTCCTATAATTCACCCCTCCACTTT.

This clone was observed a few times. The V gene is TRBV7-9, the J gene TRBJ1-1, with a weak D call TRBD1 (5 bases). Germline values: CDR1 SEHNR, CDR2 FQNEAQ (reference sequence). Trimming pared 6 bases from V and 9 bases from J, leaving 14 bases between. The CDR3 spans 12 residues. The CDR3 nucleotides read TGTGCCAGCAGTTATGACCAGGGTAAAGCTTTCTTT. Translation gives CASSYDQGKAFF.

This clone occurred many times. The genes are TRBV7-8 and TRBJ2-7; tentatively, D is TRBD2 (6 bases). This CDR3 has 15 residues. Trimming removed 1 base from V and 2 bases from J, with 12 bases in between. CDR1 and CDR2 from the germline V gene are SGHVS and FQNEAQ. The CDR3 DNA is TGTGCCAGCAGCTTAGGGTTCGGGGGACCCTACGAGCAGTACTTC. It encodes CASSLGFGGPYEQYF. Variable domain in full (rest from reference TRBV7-8 and TRBJ2-7): GAGVSQSPRYKVAKRGQDVALRCDPISGHVSLFWYQQALGQGPEFLTYFQNEAQLDKSGLPSDRFFAERPEGSVSTLKIQRTQQEDSAVYLCASSLGFGGPYEQYFGPGTRLTVT.

This clone came up many times. The chain joins TRBV7-2 to TRBJ1-2; tentative D call: TRBD1 (6 bases). Germline values: CDR1 SGHTA, CDR2 FQGNSA. The ends were cut back, 7 bases at V and 8 bases at J, with 20 bases in the middle. The CDR3 sequence is 14 residues long. CDR3 nucleotide sequence: TGTGCCAGCACCCTAGGGGGGGGGACGTCCGGCTACACCTTC. It yields the protein CASTLGGGTSGYTF.

This clone was detected only a few times. This may be a read error, as it is one base from a much larger clone. The chain has TRBV28 and TRBJ2-1, with TRBD2 matching 9 bases. Germline lookup yields CDR1 MDHEN and CDR2 SYDVKM. This CDR3 is 14 amino acids long. CDR3 bases: TGTGCCTGCAGCCTTAGCGGGAGTCACAATGAGCAGTTCTTC. This sequence encodes CACSLSGSHNEQFF.

This clone was seen just once. This CDR3 is missing its conserved last phenylalanine or tryptophan, likely due to a read error. The chain employs TRBV2 and TRBJ1-2; 9 bases are a match to TRBD1. The CDR3 extends over 18 amino acids. Per germline, CDR1 SNHLY and CDR2 FYNNEI. Trimming removed 8 bases from V and 5 bases from J; junction bases left unmatched: 21. The CDR3 reads CASWGGQGRRGTHYGYTV. CDR3 bases: TGTGCCAGCTGGGGGGGACAGGGCCGACGAGGGACGCATTATGGCTACACCGTC.

This clone was counted at least ten times. The chain joins TRBV5-1 to TRBJ1-4, with D unclear. The V and J ends lost 1 base and 7 bases respectively, with 11 bases between them. The germline CDR1 and CDR2 sequences are SGHRS and YFSETQ. The CDR3 sequence is 14 residues long. DNA for the CDR3: TGCGCCAGCAGCTTGAACGGGATGGGTGAAAAACTGTTTTTT. This codes for CASSLNGMGEKLFF.

This clone appeared a few times. The chain carries TRBV5-1 and TRBJ2-1; weak D call: TRBD1 (5 bases). The germline V and J ends were trimmed by 1 base and 4 bases, with 18 bases remaining between them. The germline V gene has CDR1 SGHRS and CDR2 YFSETQ. CDR3 length: 17 residues. The CDR3 sequence is CASSLNRRGEEYNEQFF. The CDR3 nucleotides read TGCGCCAGCAGCTTGAACAGGAGAGGAGAGGAGTACAATGAGCAGTTCTTC.

This clone was detected only a few times. V is TRBV6-1 and J is TRBJ1-4, with 10 nucleotides matching TRBD1. The CDR3 totals 13 residues. The V segment lost 10 bases and the J segment 7 bases; nucleotides outside the gene matches: 6. Germline V lookup: CDR1 MNHNS, CDR2 SASEGT. The CDR3 DNA reads as TGTGCCACCCAGACAGGGGGCATTGAAAAACTGTTTTTT. This codes for CATQTGGIEKLFF.

This clone was counted at least ten times. The gene calls are TRBV6-1 and TRBJ2-7, with D perhaps matching TRBD1 (5 bases). Trimming cost V 7 bases and J 5 bases, with 12 bases left between them. The CDR3 has 12 residues. CDR1 and CDR2 from the germline V gene are MNHNS and SASEGT. The CDR3 DNA is TGTGCCAGCAACCCGCAGGGCCACGAGCAGTACTTC. Amino acid sequence: CASNPQGHEQYF.

With respect to this clone: Sequence at one end of the junction differs from germline and may be a read error. V and J are TRBV20-1 and TRBJ2-2, with TRBD2 matching 7 bases. Germline loops: CDR1 DFQATT, CDR2 SNEGSKA (reference sequence). The CDR3 contains 18 residues. The CDR3 DNA reads TGCAGTGCTAGTAAAAATCTAGCGGCAGAGGGATTCAGCGGGGAGTTGTTTTTT. The encoded protein is CSASKNLAAEGFSGELFF.

This clone appeared a few times. The rearrangement uses TRBV6-6 and TRBJ2-7; 7 nucleotides match TRBD1. Germline V gene lookup returns CDR1 MNHNY and CDR2 SVGAGI (reference sequence). With 1 base clipped from V and 6 bases from J, the junction kept 6 bases outside the gene matches. The CDR3 runs to 14 residues. In nucleotides, the CDR3 is TGTGCCAGCAGTTACTGGACAGGTTTTGTCGAGCAGTACTTC. Translating gives CASSYWTGFVEQYF.

This clone appeared many times. V usage is TRBV11-1 and J usage is TRBJ2-7; D possibly uses TRBD1 or TRBD2 (5 bases each). CDR3 size: 16 residues. CDR1 is SGHAT and CDR2 is FQDESV in the germline V gene (reference sequence). V was trimmed by 1 base and J by 10 bases, leaving 23 bases between them. This CDR3 is CASSLGRDGVSSLQYF. The CDR3 bases are TGTGCCAGCAGCTTAGGCCGGGACGGCGTGTCGAGTTTACAGTACTTC.

At least ten counts were recorded for this clone. The chain joins TRBV9 to TRBJ2-5, with 10 bases identical to TRBD2. Looked up from germline, CDR1 is SGDLS and CDR2 is YYNGEE. V lost 0 bases and J lost 5; bases outside the gene matches: 4. The CDR3 sequence is 15 residues long. The CDR3 bases are TGTGCCAGCAGCGTAGCTAGCGGGAGCGGGGAGACCCAGTACTTC. Amino acids: CASSVASGSGETQYF.

The chain links TRBV27 to TRBJ1-6; 8 bases line up with TRBD1. The CDR3 consists of 14 residues. The V segment lost 4 bases and the J segment 8 bases; nucleotides outside the gene matches: 4. Germline V lookup: CDR1 MNHEY, CDR2 SMNVEV (reference sequence). CDR3 in DNA: TGTGCCAGCAGTTCGACAGGGGCGGATTCACCCCTCCACTTT. It specifies CASSSTGADSPLHF.

This clone has at least ten counts. The rearrangement joins TRBV5-1 to TRBJ2-7, with a possible D match to TRBD1 (5 bases). The CDR3 is 16 residues long. V was pared by 0 bases and J by 0 bases, with 13 bases between. Germline CDR1 reads SGHRS; CDR2 reads YFSETQ. The DNA for the CDR3 is TGCGCCAGCAGCTTGGATCCGGTGGACACCTCCTACGAGCAGTACTTC. This codes for CASSLDPVDTSYEQYF.

This clone has a count of ten or more. The rearrangement links TRBV19 to TRBJ1-5; 8 bases agree with TRBD1. The CDR3 spans 15 residues. Germline V CDR1 and CDR2: LNHDA, SQIVND (reference sequence). V lost 5 bases and J lost 4; bases outside the gene matches: 7. The DNA of the CDR3 is TGTGCCAGTAGTCCCGCAGACAGGGGTAATCAGCCCCAGCATTTT. It is translated as CASSPADRGNQPQHF.

The V and J genes are TRBV18 and TRBJ2-3, with D unclear. V shed 5 bases and J shed 4 bases, with 10 bases lying between them. The CDR3 runs 13 residues. Germline V gene sequence: CDR1 KGHSH, CDR2 LQKENI. CDR3 amino acids: CASSERSADTQYF. CDR3 DNA sequence: TGTGCCAGCTCAGAAAGGTCCGCAGATACGCAGTATTTT.

This clone was seen repeatedly, ten times or more. The chain has TRBV2 and TRBJ1-5, with 7 bases aligning to TRBD1. Unmatched junction bases numbered 3, after V lost 7 bases and J lost 0 bases. This CDR3 spans 14 amino acids. Germline assignment: CDR1 SNHLY and CDR2 FYNNEI. The CDR3 sequence: CASMGTDSNQPQHF. The CDR3, as DNA: TGTGCCAGCATGGGGACAGATAGCAATCAGCCCCAGCATTTT.

This clone was picked up many times. The chain joins TRBV20-1 to TRBJ2-5; 7 positions match TRBD1. The CDR3 has 13 residues. Germline assignment: CDR1 DFQATT and CDR2 SNEGSKA (reference sequence). The J segment lost 0 bases and the V segment lost 3 bases, leaving 1 base of the junction unmatched. CDR3 in DNA: TGCAGTGCTAGGGGACAGTACCAAGAGACCCAGTACTTC. It codes for CSARGQYQETQYF.

The chain is built from TRBV4-1 and TRBJ2-7; 11 nucleotides line up with TRBD2. After removal of 3 bases from V and 2 bases from J, the junction contained 9 bases not matched to a gene. The CDR3 consists of 17 residues. Germline V gene sequence: CDR1 MGHRA, CDR2 YSYEKL. The CDR3 protein is CASSQTASGGTPYEQYF. CDR3 sequence (DNA): TGCGCCAGCAGCCAGACAGCTAGCGGGGGGACCCCCTACGAGCAGTACTTC.

This clone occurred many times. The V gene is TRBV20-1, the J gene TRBJ1-1; TRBD1 matches at 11 bases. V lost 5 bases, J lost 5 bases, and 10 bases stayed unmatched. Germline V gives CDR1 DFQATT, CDR2 SNEGSKA (reference sequence). The CDR3 extends over 15 amino acids. CDR3 DNA: TGCAGTGCTGCTGGACAGGGGGCTTCTAGAACTGAAGCTTTCTTT. This sequence encodes CSAAGQGASRTEAFF.

This clone appeared many times. The rearrangement uses TRBV20-1 and TRBJ2-3; D gene ambiguous. V lost 0 bases and J lost 2, with 6 bases in between. Germline V lookup: CDR1 DFQATT, CDR2 SNEGSKA (reference sequence). The CDR3 loop spans 13 amino acids. CDR3: CSARDRNTDTQYF. The CDR3 DNA is TGCAGTGCTAGAGATCGGAACACAGATACGCAGTATTTT.

This clone appeared many times. The rearrangement links TRBV20-1 to TRBJ2-5; D is uncertain. With 6 bases removed from V and 5 bases from J, the gap between germline ends came to 13 bases. Looked up from germline, CDR1 is DFQATT and CDR2 is SNEGSKA (reference sequence). The CDR3 has 12 amino acids. The CDR3 DNA reads TGCAGTGCCTCGGACCGCCTGGAGACCCAGTACTTC. It encodes CSASDRLETQYF.

Remarks on this clone: Sequence at one end of the junction differs from germline and may be a read error. The chain has TRBV19 and TRBJ2-2, with 9 bases lining up with TRBD2. There are 16 residues in the CDR3. From germline, CDR1 is LNHDA and CDR2 SQIVND (reference sequence). CDR3 region: CASSPIAGDDTGEPFF. CDR3 nucleotide sequence: TGTGCCAGTAGCCCTATAGCGGGAGACGACACCGGGGAGCCGTTTTTT.

This clone has just a few counts. This may arise from a read error, as a much more abundant clone is one base away. The rearrangement links TRBV20-1 to TRBJ2-3; D is unclear. The V end was cut by 8 bases, the J end by 6 bases, with 18 bases between. The CDR3 loop spans 13 amino acids. CDR1 and CDR2 from the germline V gene are DFQATT and SNEGSKA (reference sequence). CDR3 sequence reads: CSCQDPGRDTQYF. CDR3 nucleotides: TGCAGTTGTCAGGACCCCGGACGTGATACGCAGTATTTT.

This clone was counted many times. The chain has TRBV7-8 and TRBJ2-1, with D perhaps given as TRBD1 or TRBD2 (5 bases each). Trimming stripped 1 base from V and 8 bases from J, with 15 bases between. Looked up from germline, CDR1 is SGHVS and CDR2 is FQNEAQ. This CDR3 has 15 residues. The CDR3 loop reads CASSLDPGLGDEQFF. CDR3 DNA: TGTGCCAGCAGCTTAGATCCGGGGTTGGGGGATGAGCAGTTCTTC. Filled out from reference TRBV7-8 and TRBJ2-1, the complete variable domain reads GAGVSQSPRYKVAKRGQDVALRCDPISGHVSLFWYQQALGQGPEFLTYFQNEAQLDKSGLPSDRFFAERPEGSVSTLKIQRTQQEDSAVYLCASSLDPGLGDEQFFGPGTRLTVL.